The 3 T cell receptor beta chains below all came from one sample that was sequenced in a study of T cells in Graves' hyperthyroidism and ophthalmopathy. Regions amplified from RNA transcripts were the TCR beta CDR3 regions. A set of HTBI primers served as the primers for a first-round RT-PCR of the TCR CDR3. TCRdb reprocessed the multiplex PCR reads via MiXCR and lists one record per CDR3 protein. The data contain about 640,000 distinct CDR3 sequences, roughly 15% of them singletons. Source material: blood. All receptors derive from a woman between 45 and 60 years old with Graves' ophthalmopathy.

This clonotype was detected ten times or more. The chain employs TRBV24-1 and TRBJ2-1; D not certain. This CDR3 is built from 13 residues. CDR1 and CDR2 (germline): KGHDR, SFDVKD. The V end lost 7 bases, the J end lost 2 bases, and 8 bases lay between the germline ends. The CDR3 region has the DNA TGTGCCACCAGGGCCACAACCTACAATGAGCAGTTCTTC. It is translated as CATRATTYNEQFF.

A note on this clonotype: This may arise from a read error, as a much more abundant clone is one base away. The V gene is TRBV2, the J gene TRBJ2-5, with TRBD2 matching 11 bases. The CDR3 has 15 amino acids. CDR1 is SNHLY, CDR2 FYNNEI, per germline. DNA of the CDR3: TGTGCCTGCTCCTCGGGACTAGCGGCCCAAGAGACCCAGTGCTTC. Amino acid sequence: CACSSGLAAQETQCF.

This clonotype occurred many times. This rearrangement joins TRBV5-1 to TRBJ2-1, with 10 bases that match TRBD1. CDR3 length: 16 residues. With V trimmed by 4 bases and J by 0 bases, 4 bases remained unmatched. CDR1 and CDR2 from the germline V gene are SGHRS and YFSETQ. CDR3 sequence: CASSARTGGSYNEQFF. For the CDR3, the DNA is TGCGCCAGCAGCGCACGGACAGGGGGCTCCTACAATGAGCAGTTCTTC.